The 9 T cell receptor beta chains listed next were all sequenced from one sample in a study of cytomegalovirus exposure and HLA in healthy donors. PCR employed 60 Vbeta and 13 Jbeta primers. Only in-frame clones appear in the TCRdb table, and some are missing; sequencing was by immunoSEQ multiplex PCR. The sample has fewer than 200,000 clones, approximately 80% seen once. The specimen sequenced was PBMCs. All receptors come from a woman between 25 and 40 years old in good health and CMV-seropositive.

The V call is TRBV7-3, the J call TRBJ2-3; maybe TRBD2 (5 bases). The CDR3 extends over 13 amino acids. Trimming pared 3 bases from V and 6 bases from J, leaving 10 bases between. Germline-derived CDR1 and CDR2 are SGHTA and FQGTGA. In nucleotides, the CDR3 is TGTGCCAGCAGCTTGATACTAGGGGATACGCAGTATTTT. Its translation: CASSLILGDTQYF.

The gene calls are TRBV30 and TRBJ2-7, with TRBD2 matching over 9 bases. The trim removed 6 bases at V and 3 bases at J, leaving 9 bases unmatched. The CDR3 has 14 residues. Germline assignment: CDR1 GTSNPN and CDR2 SVGIG (reference sequence). The CDR3 region is CACQTSGLLYEQYF. The CDR3 nucleotides are TGTGCCTGCCAAACTAGCGGGCTCCTCTACGAGCAGTACTTC.

This clone was counted only a few times. The chain uses TRBV7-3 and TRBJ2-1, with D uncertain. In germline, CDR1 is SGHTA, CDR2 FQGTGA. The germline V and J ends were trimmed by 5 bases and 5 bases, with 10 bases remaining between them. The CDR3 spans 13 residues. The CDR3 is CASSAPANNEQFF. The CDR3 bases are TGTGCCAGCAGCGCCCCAGCGAACAATGAGCAGTTCTTC.

The V and J genes are TRBV6-6 and TRBJ2-7, with D perhaps matching TRBD1 (5 bases). Germline CDR1 is MNHNY and CDR2 is SVGAGI (reference sequence). The CDR3 runs 13 residues. V was pared by 2 bases and J by 2 bases, with 7 bases between. The CDR3 nucleotides read TGTGCCAGCAGTTACCCAGGGACCTACGAGCAGTACTTC. Its protein product is CASSYPGTYEQYF.

The chain combines TRBV9 with TRBJ1-2; TRBD1 agrees at 7 bases. Trimming took 4 bases from V and 4 from J; bases not matched to a gene: 7. Germline CDR1 reads SGDLS; CDR2 reads YYNGEE. The CDR3 length is 14 residues. This CDR3 is CASSFRQGGYGYTF. For the CDR3, the DNA is TGTGCCAGCAGCTTCCGACAGGGTGGCTATGGCTACACCTTC.

The chain couples TRBV6-5 to TRBJ2-3; 10 bases map to TRBD2. The germline CDR1 and CDR2 sequences are MNHEY and SVGAGI. The V and J ends lost 6 bases and 3 bases, in that order; junction bases with no gene match: 3. The CDR3 sequence is 14 residues long. CDR3 sequence reads: CASRLAGGTDTQYF. The CDR3 nucleotides read TGTGCCAGCAGGTTAGCGGGAGGTACAGATACGCAGTATTTT.

This chain joins TRBV7-2 and TRBJ2-3; TRBD2 aligns across 8 bases. The CDR3 covers 15 residues. From germline, CDR1 is SGHTA and CDR2 FQGNSA. J was trimmed by 8 bases and V by 1 base; bases with no gene match: 8. The CDR3 DNA sequence: TGTGCCAGCAGCTTAGACGGCGGGGGGAAGGTTACGCAGTATTTT. Translating gives CASSLDGGGKVTQYF.

The chain's CDR3 is CASSPCVGQFF. The CDR3 DNA reads as TGTGCCAGCAGCCCCTGCGTTGGGCAGTTCTTC. The chain joins TRBV6-8 to TRBJ2-1; D ambiguous. The CDR3 has 11 amino acids. With 6 bases removed from V and 12 bases from J, the gap between germline ends came to 12 bases. Germline V gives CDR1 MNHGY, CDR2 SAAAGT.

The genes are TRBV28 and TRBJ1-2, with D uncertain. V shed 5 bases and J shed 8 bases, with 18 bases lying between them. The CDR3 contains 14 residues. Germline values: CDR1 MDHEN, CDR2 SYDVKM. The CDR3 reads CASSISGASEGYTF. DNA for the CDR3: TGTGCCAGCAGTATCTCAGGTGCCTCGGAAGGCTACACCTTC.